This TCR beta chain was captured by sequencing in a study of technical replicates of blood from several donors. V shed 3 bases and J shed 6 bases, with 15 bases lying between them. Germline CDR1 and CDR2: SSHAT and FNYEAQ (reference sequence). This CDR3 has 15 residues. Repertoires were generated with immunoSEQ multiplex PCR, while TCRdb's copy carries only in-frame clones and drops some. The table includes about 81,000 clones, 96% detected once. Sequenced: T cells isolated from PBMCs. This sequence was found in a human donor in good health. The V gene is TRBV7-7, the J gene TRBJ2-1; TRBD1 might be the D (6 bases). CDR3 nucleotides: TGTGCCAGCAGCTTGGGGGCCGAGCGAATCAATGAGCAGTTCTTC. This encodes CASSLGAERINEQFF.